This TCR beta chain was sequenced during a study of breast tumors, draining lymph nodes, adjacent tissues. Germline V gene data show CDR1 as MNHEY and CDR2 as SVGEGT. Unmatched junction bases numbered 9, after V lost 5 bases and J lost 5 bases. The CDR3 is made up of 15 amino acids. Samples came from axillary lymph nodes draining the breast cancer. TCRdb fed the multiplex PCR reads into MiXCR, producing one record per CDR3 protein. The repertoire has 180,000 or so distinct CDR3 sequences, 30% to 35% of them found once; the top ten carry around 4%. This chain joins TRBV6-2 or TRBV6-3 and TRBJ2-5; TRBD2 matches at 9 bases. This TCR was recovered from a female donor with breast cancer. Some clones in this sample may be carry-over from other donors' samples. Sequenced: axillary lymph node tissue. CDR3 region: CASSSLAGSWETQYF. The DNA of the CDR3 is TGTGCCAGCAGTAGCCTAGCGGGATCCTGGGAGACCCAGTACTTC.